This T cell receptor beta chain was sequenced during a study of cytomegalovirus exposure and HLA in healthy donors. 60 Vbeta and 13 Jbeta primers were used in PCR. The assay was immunoSEQ multiplex PCR, and TCRdb's table has in-frame clones only and misses some. Altogether fewer than 350,000 clones are present, approximately 90% being singletons, with the ten largest covering less than 2.5%. A note on this clone: Its antigen is undetermined.

General observations from the study: Association of a missense DCLRE1C variant with TCR beta V- and J-gene trimming was reported in a later analysis.

The sequenced sample was PBMCs. The receptor was isolated from a woman under 30 in good health and CMV-seronegative.

CDR3 protein: CASSLERRTDTQYF. The DNA of the CDR3 is TGCGCCAGCAGCTTGGAGCGGCGCACAGATACGCAGTATTTT. The genes are TRBV5-1 and TRBJ2-3; TRBD2 might be the D (5 bases). The ends were cut back, 0 bases at V and 1 base at J, with 6 bases in the middle. CDR1 SGHRS and CDR2 YFSETQ come from the germline V gene. This CDR3 is built from 14 residues.